These T cell receptor beta chains were read from a single sample in a study of T cells after yellow fever vaccination. TCRdb passed the 5' RACE reads through MiXCR, listing each CDR3 protein once. The sample contains hundreds of thousands of distinct CDR3 sequences, roughly 13% of which appear only once. This specimen consisted of PBMCs, obtained on the day of the yellow fever booster vaccination. Source of these receptors: a man aged 25 to 40 who received the YFV17D yellow fever vaccine. The CDR3 runs from the conserved cysteine through the conserved F or W. The order of the fields is D gene, J gene, clone size, V gene, CDR3 DNA, CDR3 protein. The D gene is left open where the match is weak. Clone size is shown for a subset of rows, as once, few, many or a class of expanded clone.

D: -; J: TRBJ2-1; size: -; V: TRBV15; DNA: TGTGCCACCAGCAGAGACGGGGCTGAGCAGTTCTTC; CDR3: CATSRDGAEQFF
D: -; J: TRBJ2-1; size: few; V: TRBV5-4; DNA: TGTGCCAGCAGCTTGGCCTACTCCCATGAGCAGTTCTTC; CDR3: CASSLAYSHEQFF
D: TRBD1; J: TRBJ2-3; size: many; V: TRBV29-1; DNA: TGCAGCGTTACCACAGGGGGCAACGGCCTGAGGGATACGCAGTATTTT; CDR3: CSVTTGGNGLRDTQYF
D: -; J: TRBJ2-2; size: few; V: TRBV5-1; DNA: TGCGCCAGCAGCGAAGGTCCGGGGACCGGGGAGCTGTTTTTT; CDR3: CASSEGPGTGELFF
D: TRBD2; J: TRBJ2-1; size: few; V: TRBV6-5; DNA: TGTGCCAGCAGTTACTGGACTAGCGGAGGGATCTACAATGAGCAGTTCTTC; CDR3: CASSYWTSGGIYNEQFF
D: TRBD1; J: TRBJ2-7; size: many; V: TRBV5-1; DNA: TGCGCCAGCAGCTTTAACGACAGGGGCGAGCAGTACTTC; CDR3: CASSFNDRGEQYF
D: -; J: TRBJ2-7; size: few; V: TRBV20-1; DNA: TGCAGTGCCCTTTTCGCGGGGGCCCAGCAGTCTAGCGAGCAGTACTTC; CDR3: CSALFAGAQQSSEQYF
D: -; J: TRBJ2-3; size: -; V: TRBV29-1; DNA: TGCAGCGTTGATTCGTCTAGCGGCACAGATACGCAGTATTTT; CDR3: CSVDSSSGTDTQYF
D: TRBD2; J: TRBJ2-5; size: -; V: TRBV6-5; DNA: TGTGCCAGCAGTTCGGGACAACGTAGCGGGAGAGAGACCCAGTACTTC; CDR3: CASSSGQRSGRETQYF
D: TRBD1; J: TRBJ2-1; size: -; V: TRBV24-1; DNA: TGTGCCACCGCCGGGACAGGGGAACCGAATGAGCAGTTCTTC; CDR3: CATAGTGEPNEQFF
D: -; J: TRBJ1-1; size: -; V: TRBV28; DNA: TGTGCCAGCTATCCGTCTCAGGGAGTAGGGTTCCTTAAAGCTTTCTTT; CDR3: CASYPSQGVGFLKAFF
D: -; J: TRBJ2-2; size: once; V: TRBV3-1; DNA: TGTGCCAGCAGCCAAGGCGCCTTCGGGGAGCTGTTTTTT; CDR3: CASSQGAFGELFF
D: -; J: TRBJ2-2; size: -; V: TRBV6-1; DNA: TGTGCCAGCAGCCTCCCGGGGCTTTATGACACCGGGGAGCTGTTTTTT; CDR3: CASSLPGLYDTGELFF
D: TRBD2; J: TRBJ2-7; size: -; V: TRBV7-9; DNA: TGTGCCAGCAGCTCGAAGACTAGCGGGAGGGAGCAGTACTTC; CDR3: CASSSKTSGREQYF
D: -; J: TRBJ2-3; size: -; V: TRBV7-2; DNA: TGTGCCAGCAGCCTAGGCGGGGATGTCCCAAAGGAGTATTTT; CDR3: CASSLGGDVPKEYF
D: -; J: TRBJ2-7; size: few; V: TRBV3-1; DNA: TGTGCCAGCAGCCCCTCACCCAGGTCGGGACGGGGGCAGTACTTC; CDR3: CASSPSPRSGRGQYF
D: TRBD2; J: TRBJ2-1; size: few; V: TRBV4-3; DNA: TGCGCCAGCAGCCGGGACCCGGGACTAGCCGAGCAGTTCTTC; CDR3: CASSRDPGLAEQFF
D: -; J: TRBJ1-1; size: -; V: TRBV12-3/TRBV12-4; DNA: TGTGCCAGCAGTTCCTCGCTGTCCTTGGGCACTGAAGCTTTCTTT; CDR3: CASSSSLSLGTEAFF
D: -; J: TRBJ1-1; size: few; V: TRBV4-3; DNA: TGCGCCAGCAGCCAAGGGCTAACGATGAACACTGAAGCTTTCTTT; CDR3: CASSQGLTMNTEAFF
D: -; J: TRBJ1-1; size: many; V: TRBV27; DNA: TGTGCCAGCAGGAGGACGGCGAACACTGAAGCTTTCTTT; CDR3: CASRRTANTEAFF
D: -; J: TRBJ2-7; size: -; V: TRBV6-1; DNA: TGTGCCAGCCGAGTGTCCACGAGGGACGAGCAGTACTTC; CDR3: CASRVSTRDEQYF
D: -; J: TRBJ2-7; size: -; V: TRBV5-1; DNA: TGCGCCAGCAGCTTGGCCAAGGGGTACGGCGGGCAGGCCACATACGAGCAGTACTTC; CDR3: CASSLAKGYGGQATYEQYF
D: TRBD1; J: TRBJ2-7; size: -; V: TRBV20-1; DNA: TGCAGTGCAAAGACAGGGGGCTCCTACGAGCAGTACTTC; CDR3: CSAKTGGSYEQYF
D: -; J: TRBJ2-2; size: -; V: TRBV19; DNA: TGTGCCAGTAGTATACTTCACACCGGGGAGCTGTTTTTT; CDR3: CASSILHTGELFF
D: -; J: TRBJ2-3; size: few; V: TRBV5-4; DNA: TGTGCCAGCAGCCACAAAGCGGGTGAGAGGCCAGATACGCAGTATTTT; CDR3: CASSHKAGERPDTQYF
D: TRBD2; J: TRBJ2-1; size: -; V: TRBV28; DNA: TGTGCCAGCAGTGCGACCTCATCCGGGACTAGCGTTAATGAGCAGTTCTTC; CDR3: CASSATSSGTSVNEQFF
D: TRBD1; J: TRBJ2-7; size: -; V: TRBV5-8; DNA: TGTGCCAGCAGTTTACCCGGGACAGATCATTACTACGAGCAGTACTTC; CDR3: CASSLPGTDHYYEQYF
D: TRBD2; J: TRBJ2-7; size: few; V: TRBV15; DNA: TGTGCCACCAGCAGAGGACTCGGGCGGGAGGGGAACGAGCAGTACTTC; CDR3: CATSRGLGREGNEQYF
D: -; J: TRBJ2-7; size: -; V: TRBV20-1; DNA: TGCAGTGCTAGAACTAGCCTGGGCGAGCAGTACTTC; CDR3: CSARTSLGEQYF
D: -; J: TRBJ2-5; size: -; V: TRBV7-9; DNA: TGTGCCAGCAGCTTGAGCGGTCTCCAAGAGACCCAGTACTTC; CDR3: CASSLSGLQETQYF
D: TRBD2; J: TRBJ2-5; size: -; V: TRBV18; DNA: TGTGCCAGCTCACCTCAACTAGCGGGAGTAGGAGAGACCCAGTACTTC; CDR3: CASSPQLAGVGETQYF
D: TRBD2; J: TRBJ2-7; size: few; V: TRBV6-2/TRBV6-3; DNA: TGTGCCAGCAGTAACCCTGTGGGACTAGCGGAAACACACCCGACCTACGAGCAGTACTTC; CDR3: CASSNPVGLAETHPTYEQYF
D: -; J: TRBJ2-7; size: few; V: TRBV20-1; DNA: TGCAGTGCTGAGCGGATTTTTTCCTACGAGCAGTACTTC; CDR3: CSAERIFSYEQYF
D: -; J: TRBJ2-7; size: -; V: TRBV7-2; DNA: TGTGCCAGCAGCCTGATAGGGGATAGCGCGACTTACGAGCAGTACTTC; CDR3: CASSLIGDSATYEQYF
D: -; J: TRBJ2-5; size: few; V: TRBV7-2; DNA: TGTGCCAGCAGCTTAGTGGGGGCCACCGGGACCCAGTACTTC; CDR3: CASSLVGATGTQYF
D: TRBD1; J: TRBJ2-6; size: few; V: TRBV7-2; DNA: TGTGCCAGCGCCGGACAGGGAGGTGGGGCCAACGTCCTGACTTTC; CDR3: CASAGQGGGANVLTF
D: -; J: TRBJ2-7; size: -; V: TRBV18; DNA: TGTGCCAGCTCACCACCGAACGATTACGAGCAGTACTTC; CDR3: CASSPPNDYEQYF
D: -; J: TRBJ2-3; size: -; V: TRBV20-1; DNA: TGCAGTGCTAGAGACGGGAAACGCACAGATACGCAGTATTTT; CDR3: CSARDGKRTDTQYF
D: -; J: TRBJ1-2; size: few; V: TRBV20-1; DNA: TGCAGTGCTAGGCCTGGGGGGGGGCTCTCTGGCTACACCTTC; CDR3: CSARPGGGLSGYTF
D: -; J: TRBJ2-1; size: few; V: TRBV20-1; DNA: TGCAGTGCTGGACTGAGGAGCTCCTACAATGAGCAGTTCTTC; CDR3: CSAGLRSSYNEQFF
D: TRBD2; J: TRBJ2-3; size: few; V: TRBV5-1; DNA: TGCGCCAGCAGCACTAGCGGGAGTGCAGATACGCAGTATTTT; CDR3: CASSTSGSADTQYF
D: -; J: TRBJ2-7; size: -; V: TRBV7-8; DNA: TGTGCCAGCAGCCCCACTGGGTATCTTAGTTCGTGGTACGAGCAGTACTTC; CDR3: CASSPTGYLSSWYEQYF
D: -; J: TRBJ2-7; size: few; V: TRBV7-9; DNA: TGTGCTCTTAGTTGGATCCCTTCCTACGAGCAGTACTTC; CDR3: CALSWIPSYEQYF
D: -; J: TRBJ2-1; size: -; V: TRBV7-2; DNA: TGTGCCAGCAGCGTGGGCCAGGGAGGCCGAAAGTTCTTC; CDR3: CASSVGQGGRKFF
D: -; J: TRBJ1-2; size: -; V: TRBV30; DNA: TGTGCCTGGAGTACGGGGAGGACTTATGGCTACACCTTC; CDR3: CAWSTGRTYGYTF
D: TRBD1; J: TRBJ2-2; size: few; V: TRBV10-3; DNA: TGTGCCATCAGAGGACAGGGGGCTTTCAAAGCCGGGGAGCTGTTTTTT; CDR3: CAIRGQGAFKAGELFF